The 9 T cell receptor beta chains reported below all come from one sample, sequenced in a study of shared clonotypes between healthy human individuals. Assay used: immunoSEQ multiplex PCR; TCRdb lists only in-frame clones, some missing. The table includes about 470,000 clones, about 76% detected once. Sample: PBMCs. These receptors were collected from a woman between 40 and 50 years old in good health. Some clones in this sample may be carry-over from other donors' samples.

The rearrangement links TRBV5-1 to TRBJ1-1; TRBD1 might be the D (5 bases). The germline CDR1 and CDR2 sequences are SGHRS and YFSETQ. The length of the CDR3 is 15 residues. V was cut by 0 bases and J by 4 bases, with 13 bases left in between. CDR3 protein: CASSLAGGRGTEAFF. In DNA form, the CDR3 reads TGCGCCAGCAGCTTGGCGGGGGGGAGAGGCACTGAAGCTTTCTTT.

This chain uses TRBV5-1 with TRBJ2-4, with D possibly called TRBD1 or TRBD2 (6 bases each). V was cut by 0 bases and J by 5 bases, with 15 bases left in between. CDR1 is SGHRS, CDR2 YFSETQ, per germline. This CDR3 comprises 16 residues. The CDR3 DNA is TGCGCCAGCAGCTTGGGGGGGGCGCATATCGAAAACATTCAGTACTTC. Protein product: CASSLGGAHIENIQYF.

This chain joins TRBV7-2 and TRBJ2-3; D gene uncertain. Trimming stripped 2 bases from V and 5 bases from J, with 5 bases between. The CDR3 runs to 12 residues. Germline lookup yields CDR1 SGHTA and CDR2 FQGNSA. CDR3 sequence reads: CASSLQRDTQYF. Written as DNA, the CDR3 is TGTGCCAGCAGCTTACAGAGAGATACGCAGTATTTT.

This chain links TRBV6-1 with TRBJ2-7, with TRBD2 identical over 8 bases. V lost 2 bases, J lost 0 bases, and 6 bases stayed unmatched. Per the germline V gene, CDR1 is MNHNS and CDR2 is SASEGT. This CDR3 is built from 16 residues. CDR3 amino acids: CASSESAGAGSYEQYF. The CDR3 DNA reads TGTGCCAGCAGTGAATCAGCGGGAGCGGGCTCCTACGAGCAGTACTTC.

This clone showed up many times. In DNA form, the CDR3 reads TGTGCCAGCAGCGCCAGGGACTCTGGGGCCAACGTCCTGACTTTC. Translated, it gives CASSARDSGANVLTF. The chain has TRBV7-9 and TRBJ2-6, with D perhaps matching TRBD1 (5 bases). The ends were cut back, 5 bases at V and 0 bases at J, with 8 bases in the middle. The CDR3 is 15 residues long. Germline V gene lookup returns CDR1 SEHNR and CDR2 FQNEAQ (reference sequence).

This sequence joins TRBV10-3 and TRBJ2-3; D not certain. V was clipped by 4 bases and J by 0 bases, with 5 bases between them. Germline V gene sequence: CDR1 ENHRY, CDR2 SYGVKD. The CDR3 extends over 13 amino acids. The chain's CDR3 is CAISVASTDTQYF. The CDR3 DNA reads TGTGCCATCAGTGTAGCTAGCACAGATACGCAGTATTTT.

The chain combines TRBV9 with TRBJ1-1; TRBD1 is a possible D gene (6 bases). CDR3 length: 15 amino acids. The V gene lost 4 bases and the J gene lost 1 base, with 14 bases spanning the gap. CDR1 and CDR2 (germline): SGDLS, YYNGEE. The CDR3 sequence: CASSPPGVGNTEAFF. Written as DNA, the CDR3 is TGTGCCAGCAGCCCCCCAGGGGTGGGGAACACTGAAGCTTTCTTT.

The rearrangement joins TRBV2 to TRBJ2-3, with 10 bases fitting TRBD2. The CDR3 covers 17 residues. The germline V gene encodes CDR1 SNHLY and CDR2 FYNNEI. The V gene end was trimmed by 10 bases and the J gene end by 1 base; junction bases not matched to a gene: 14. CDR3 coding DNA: TGTGCCAATGCGCCCACACCCGGGACTAGCGGCACAGATACGCAGTATTTT. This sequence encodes CANAPTPGTSGTDTQYF.

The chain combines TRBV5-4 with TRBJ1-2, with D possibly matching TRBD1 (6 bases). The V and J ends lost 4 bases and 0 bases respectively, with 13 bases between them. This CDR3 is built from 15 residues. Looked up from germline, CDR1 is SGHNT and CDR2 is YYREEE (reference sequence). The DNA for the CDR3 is TGTGCCAGCAGCCGTGGACAGCTTGCTAACTATGGCTACACCTTC. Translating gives CASSRGQLANYGYTF.